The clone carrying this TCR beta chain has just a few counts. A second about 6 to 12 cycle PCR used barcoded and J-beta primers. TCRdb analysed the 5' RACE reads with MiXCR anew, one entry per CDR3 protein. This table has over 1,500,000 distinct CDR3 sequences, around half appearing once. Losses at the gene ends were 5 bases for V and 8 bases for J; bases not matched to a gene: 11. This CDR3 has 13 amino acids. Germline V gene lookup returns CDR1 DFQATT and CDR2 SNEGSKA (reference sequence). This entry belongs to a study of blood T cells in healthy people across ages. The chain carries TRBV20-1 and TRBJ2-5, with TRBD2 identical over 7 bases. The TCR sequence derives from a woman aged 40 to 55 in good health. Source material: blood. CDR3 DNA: TGCAGTGCTTCCCTAGTGAGCGGGGAAACCCAGTACTTC. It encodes CSASLVSGETQYF.